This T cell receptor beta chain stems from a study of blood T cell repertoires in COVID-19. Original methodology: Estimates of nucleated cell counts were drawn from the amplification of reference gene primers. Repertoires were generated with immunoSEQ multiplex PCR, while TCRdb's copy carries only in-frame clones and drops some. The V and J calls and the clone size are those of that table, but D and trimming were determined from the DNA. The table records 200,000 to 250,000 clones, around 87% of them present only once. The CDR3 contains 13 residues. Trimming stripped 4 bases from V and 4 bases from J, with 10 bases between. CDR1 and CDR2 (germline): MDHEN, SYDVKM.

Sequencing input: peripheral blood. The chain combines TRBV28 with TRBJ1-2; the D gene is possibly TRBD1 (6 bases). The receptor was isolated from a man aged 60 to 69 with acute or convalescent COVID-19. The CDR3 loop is CASSSGVAYGYTF. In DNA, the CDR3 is TGTGCCAGCAGTTCAGGGGTGGCCTATGGCTACACCTTC.